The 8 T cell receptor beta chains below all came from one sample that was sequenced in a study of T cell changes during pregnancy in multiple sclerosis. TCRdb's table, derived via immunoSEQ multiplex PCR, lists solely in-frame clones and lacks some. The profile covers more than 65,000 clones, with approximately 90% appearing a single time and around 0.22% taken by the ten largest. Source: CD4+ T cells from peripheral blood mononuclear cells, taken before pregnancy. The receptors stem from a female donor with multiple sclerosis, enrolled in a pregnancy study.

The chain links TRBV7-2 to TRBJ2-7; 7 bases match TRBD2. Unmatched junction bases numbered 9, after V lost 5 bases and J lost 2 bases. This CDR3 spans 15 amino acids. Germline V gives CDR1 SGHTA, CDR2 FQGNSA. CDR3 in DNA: TGTGCCAGCAGCCCCGCCCCTAGCGGAACCTACGAGCAGTACTTC. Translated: CASSPAPSGTYEQYF.

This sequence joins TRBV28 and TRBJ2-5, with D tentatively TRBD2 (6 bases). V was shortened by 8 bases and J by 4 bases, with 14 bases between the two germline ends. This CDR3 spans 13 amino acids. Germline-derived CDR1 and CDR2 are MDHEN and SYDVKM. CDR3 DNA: TGTGCCAGCCGTTGGCGGGGTGGAGAGACCCAGTACTTC. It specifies CASRWRGGETQYF.

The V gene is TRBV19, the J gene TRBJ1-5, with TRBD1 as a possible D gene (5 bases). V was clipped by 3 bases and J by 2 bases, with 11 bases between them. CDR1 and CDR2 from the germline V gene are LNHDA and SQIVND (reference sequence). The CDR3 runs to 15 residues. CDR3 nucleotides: TGTGCCAGTAGTATGGGGCAGGGTGGCAATCAGCCCCAGCATTTT. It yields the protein CASSMGQGGNQPQHF. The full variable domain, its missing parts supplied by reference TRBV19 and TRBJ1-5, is DGGITQSPKYLFRKEGQNVTLSCEQNLNHDAMYWYRQDPGQGLRLIYYSQIVNDFQKGDIAEGYSVSREKKESFPLTVTSAQKNPTAFYLCASSMGQGGNQPQHFGDGTRLSIL.

The CDR3 spells CASSRTEETQYF. The CDR3 DNA reads TGTGCCAGCAGTCGGACAGAAGAGACCCAGTACTTC. This sequence joins TRBV9 and TRBJ2-5, with D possibly matching TRBD1 (6 bases). V gave up 5 bases and J gave up 3 bases, with 8 bases separating them. The CDR3 totals 12 residues. Germline CDR1 is SGDLS and CDR2 is YYNGEE.

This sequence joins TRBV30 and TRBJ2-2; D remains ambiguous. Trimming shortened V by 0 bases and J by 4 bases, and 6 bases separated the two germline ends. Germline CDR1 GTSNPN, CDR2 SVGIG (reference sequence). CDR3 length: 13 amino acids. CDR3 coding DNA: TGTGCCTGGAGTGTACGCAGCACCGGGGAGCTGTTTTTT. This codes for CAWSVRSTGELFF.

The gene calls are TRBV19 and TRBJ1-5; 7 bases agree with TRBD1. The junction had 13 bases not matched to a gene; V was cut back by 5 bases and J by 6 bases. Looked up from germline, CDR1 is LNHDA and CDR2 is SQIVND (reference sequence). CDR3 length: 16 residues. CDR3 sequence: CASSFGGDRAPQPQHF. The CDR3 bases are TGTGCCAGTAGTTTCGGAGGGGACAGAGCACCTCAGCCCCAGCATTTT.

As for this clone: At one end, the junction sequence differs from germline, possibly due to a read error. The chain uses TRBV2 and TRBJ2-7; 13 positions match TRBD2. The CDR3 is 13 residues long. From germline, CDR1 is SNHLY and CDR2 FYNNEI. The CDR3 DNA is TGTGCCAGCAGTGATTGGACTAGCGGGAGTAAGAACTTC. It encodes CASSDWTSGSKNF.

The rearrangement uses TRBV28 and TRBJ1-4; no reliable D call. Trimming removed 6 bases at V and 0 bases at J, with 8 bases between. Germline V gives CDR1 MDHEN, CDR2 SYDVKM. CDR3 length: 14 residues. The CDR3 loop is CASSVITTNEKLFF. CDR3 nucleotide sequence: TGTGCCAGCAGCGTTATAACAACTAATGAAAAACTGTTTTTT.